Listed below are T cell receptor beta chains from one sample, sequenced in a study of lymphopenia after photon versus proton radiotherapy. TCRdb's table, derived via immunoSEQ multiplex PCR, lists solely in-frame clones and lacks some. The table records about 19,000 clones, 75% to 95% of them present only once. The sample consisted of peripheral blood, taken from a patient treated with photon-based radiotherapy. These receptors were taken from a man between 60 and 75 years old with pancreatic cancer. CDR3s include the opening cysteine and the closing phenylalanine or tryptophan. The D gene is left open where the match is weak. Where a row states a size, it is once, few, many or the class of an expanded clone; other rows omit it.

>TRBV18|.|TRBJ2-7|few
TGTGCCAGCTCACCACCGGGCCTAAACGAGCAGTACTTC
CASSPPGLNEQYF
>TRBV10-3|TRBD1|TRBJ1-2|.
TGTGCCATCAGTGGTGGACAGGGGGGAGGCTATGGCTACACCTTC
CAISGGQGGGYGYTF
>TRBV19|.|TRBJ1-3|.
TGTGCCAGTAGTACTGATCCCTTTATGAGCTCTGGAAACACCATATATTTT
CASSTDPFMSSGNTIYF
>TRBV7-6|TRBD2|TRBJ2-3|.
TGTGCCAGCAGCTTAGTCCCTAGCGGAATTTCTAGCACAGATACGCAGTATTTT
CASSLVPSGISSTDTQYF
>TRBV7-3|.|TRBJ1-1|.
TGTGCCAGCAGCTTATCTGCAGGAACGACTGAAGCTTTCTTT
CASSLSAGTTEAFF
>TRBV5-1|.|TRBJ2-2|.
TGCGCCAGCAGAGGGCAGGGAAACACCGGGGAGCTGTTTTTT
CASRGQGNTGELFF
>TRBV5-1|TRBD2|TRBJ2-1|.
TGCGCCAGCAGTCCCCCTAGCGGGGCTTCCGGCAATGAGCAGTTCTTC
CASSPPSGASGNEQFF
>TRBV7-8|TRBD2|TRBJ2-7|once
TGTGCCAGCAGCTTGCACGGGAGGGAGCAGTACTTC
CASSLHGREQYF
>TRBV7-9|.|TRBJ1-1|.
TGTGCCAGCAGCTTAGCGGGTACGAACACTGAAGCTTTCTTT
CASSLAGTNTEAFF
>TRBV4-3|.|TRBJ1-2|.
TGCGCCAGCAGCCGGGGGGCCTATGGCTACACCTTC
CASSRGAYGYTF
>TRBV18|.|TRBJ1-5|.
TGTGCCAGCTCAATGCAGGGAACCGATAGCAATCAGCCCCAGCATTTT
CASSMQGTDSNQPQHF
>TRBV18|.|TRBJ1-5|.
TGTGCCAGCTCACCCCGCGGGGCGGCCGGTCAGCCCCAGCATTTT
CASSPRGAAGQPQHF
>TRBV5-5|TRBD1|TRBJ2-7|once
TGTGCCAGCAGCTTGGTCAGCCAGGGGGCGTACGAGCAGTACTTC
CASSLVSQGAYEQYF
>TRBV19|TRBD1|TRBJ2-7|.
TGTGCCAGTAGTAGTCAGGGGGTGAAGTACGAGCAGTACTTC
CASSSQGVKYEQYF
>TRBV7-7|.|TRBJ2-2|.
TGTGCCAGCCGGAGTCCTAACACCGGGGAGCTGTTTTTT
CASRSPNTGELFF
>TRBV6-5|TRBD1|TRBJ1-5|.
TGTGCCAGCAGAGTGGACAGGGCCTATAATCAGCCCCAGCATTTT
CASRVDRAYNQPQHF
>TRBV18|TRBD1|TRBJ1-2|.
TGTGCCAGCTCACCGACGGGACAGACGACTAACTATGGCTACACCTTC
CASSPTGQTTNYGYTF